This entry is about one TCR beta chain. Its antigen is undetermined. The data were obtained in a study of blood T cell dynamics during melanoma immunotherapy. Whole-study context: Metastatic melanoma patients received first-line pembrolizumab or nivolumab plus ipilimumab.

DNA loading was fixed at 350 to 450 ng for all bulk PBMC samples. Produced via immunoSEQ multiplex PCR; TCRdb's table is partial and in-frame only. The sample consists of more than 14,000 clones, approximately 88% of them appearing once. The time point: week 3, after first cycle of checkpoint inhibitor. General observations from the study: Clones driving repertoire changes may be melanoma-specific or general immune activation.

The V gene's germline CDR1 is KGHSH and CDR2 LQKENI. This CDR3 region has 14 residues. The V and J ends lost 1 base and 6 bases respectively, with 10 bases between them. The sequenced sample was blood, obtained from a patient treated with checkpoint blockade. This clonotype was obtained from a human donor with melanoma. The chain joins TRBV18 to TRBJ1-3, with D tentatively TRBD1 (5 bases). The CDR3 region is CASSPRGIQNTIYF. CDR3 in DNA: TGTGCCAGCTCACCACGGGGGATACAAAACACCATATATTTT.